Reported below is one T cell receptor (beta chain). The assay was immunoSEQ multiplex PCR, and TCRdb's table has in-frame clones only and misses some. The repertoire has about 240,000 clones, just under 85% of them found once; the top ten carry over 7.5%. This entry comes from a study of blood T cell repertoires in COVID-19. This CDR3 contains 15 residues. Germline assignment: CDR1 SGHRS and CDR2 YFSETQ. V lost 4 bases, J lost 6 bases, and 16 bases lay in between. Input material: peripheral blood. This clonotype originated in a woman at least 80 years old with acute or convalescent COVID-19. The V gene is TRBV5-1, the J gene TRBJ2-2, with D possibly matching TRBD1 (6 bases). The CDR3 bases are TGCGCCAGCAGCCCGAGGACAGTTTTCGCCGGGGAGCTGTTTTTT. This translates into CASSPRTVFAGELFF.